The 5 T cell receptor beta chains in this list originate from one sample, sequenced in a study of T-cell memory formation after mild COVID-19. TCRdb redid the calling of the 5' RACE reads with MiXCR, one entry per CDR3 protein. The table includes about 110,000 distinct CDR3 sequences, over 13% detected once. Sequenced material: PBMCs or a T cell subset sorted from them (not recorded which). These receptors originate from a man in his late teens or twenties who had mild COVID-19 (a few samples of this study predate the infection). Cell type and time point are not known.

In its sample, this clonotype was seen many times. This chain links TRBV11-2 with TRBJ2-7; the D is unclear. There are 14 residues in the CDR3. Germline loops: CDR1 SGHAT, CDR2 FQNNGV. V lost 0 bases and J 3 bases, leaving 9 bases between the germline ends. CDR3 DNA sequence: TGTGCCAGCAGCTTAGAGGCAGGATTCTACGAGCAGTACGTC. Encoded protein: CASSLEAGFYEQYV.

The sample holds a few counts of this clonotype. The rearrangement links TRBV6-5 to TRBJ2-7; weak D call: TRBD2 (5 bases). Germline values: CDR1 MNHEY, CDR2 SVGAGI. This CDR3 spans 14 amino acids. The germline V and J ends were trimmed by 2 bases and 3 bases, with 11 bases remaining between them. The CDR3 nucleotides read TGTGCCAGCAGTTACGCACTAGGCGACTACGAGCAGTACTTC. Translating it yields CASSYALGDYEQYF.

This clonotype appeared many times. The V and J genes are TRBV7-9 and TRBJ2-1; 12 bases match TRBD2. This CDR3 has 16 residues. V lost 5 bases, J lost 6 bases, and 8 bases stayed unmatched. Germline V CDR1 and CDR2: SEHNR, FQNEAQ (reference sequence). The CDR3 nucleotides read TGTGCCAGCAGCCCACGGCCGGGACTAGCGGGCAATGAGCAGTTCTTC. Translation: CASSPRPGLAGNEQFF.

The chain recombines TRBV7-2 with TRBJ2-1; D is uncertain. The ends were cut back, 5 bases at V and 6 bases at J, with 11 bases in the middle. CDR1 and CDR2 from the germline V gene are SGHTA and FQGNSA. CDR3 size: 13 residues. Here the CDR3 reads CASSPPLGNEQFF. The CDR3 nucleotides are TGTGCCAGCAGCCCCCCCCTGGGCAATGAGCAGTTCTTC.

The chain combines TRBV4-1 with TRBJ1-1, with 8 bases aligning to TRBD1. The CDR3 has 15 residues. Germline V gives CDR1 MGHRA, CDR2 YSYEKL. With V trimmed by 3 bases and J by 4 bases, 7 bases remained unmatched. CDR3 nucleotide sequence: TGCGCCAGCAGCCACAGCAGGGGGCGGATCACTGAAGCTTTCTTT. It is translated as CASSHSRGRITEAFF.